Below are 7 T cell receptor beta chains sequenced from a single sample in a study of shared clonotypes between healthy human individuals (dated by TCRdb to about 2020). The library was made by the immunoSEQ multiplex PCR assay. In TCRdb, the immuneACCESS table is reduced to in-frame sequences with V and J assigned. These tables do not hold every clone; where another copy was compared, an unresolved V gene accounts for under half, and the others remain unexplained. The sample table shows around 100,000 clones, and 67% are seen once. The ten largest clones add up to less than 55% of the sample. Sequenced input: memory CD8+ T cells sorted from blood. Sample cell subset or site, as interpreted from the label and publication: CD45RO+ cells pooled with CCR7-negative TemRA cells. These receptor sequences come from a man aged 30 to 45 in good health.

This chain links TRBV30 with TRBJ2-1; D not certain. Trimming pared 0 bases from V and 0 bases from J, leaving 9 bases between. The germline gives CDR1 GTSNPN, CDR2 SVGIG (reference sequence). This CDR3 is built from 15 residues. The CDR3 DNA reads TGTGCCTGGAGTGTATCGCGTAGCTCCTACAATGAGCAGTTCTTC. It specifies CAWSVSRSSYNEQFF.

In nucleotides, the CDR3 is TGTGCCAGCAGTTTACAAAACACAGATACGCAGTATTTT. Translating gives CASSLQNTDTQYF. The chain employs TRBV27 and TRBJ2-3; unclear D gene. The germline V gene has CDR1 MNHEY and CDR2 SMNVEV (reference sequence). With 2 bases removed from V and 2 bases from J, the gap between germline ends came to 5 bases. This CDR3 has 13 residues.

The chain recombines TRBV7-9 with TRBJ1-5; the D gene is possibly TRBD1 (5 bases). Germline loops: CDR1 SEHNR, CDR2 FQNEAQ (reference sequence). This CDR3 comprises 13 residues. Deletions cut 5 bases from V and 4 bases from J, with 9 bases between. The CDR3 loop reads CASSAGLNQPQHF. The CDR3 coding sequence is TGTGCCAGCAGCGCAGGGCTTAATCAGCCCCAGCATTTT.

This clone was picked up a small number of times. V is TRBV30 and J is TRBJ2-7; TRBD1 agrees at 10 bases. The V segment lost 0 bases and the J segment 5 bases; nucleotides outside the gene matches: 7. Germline assignment: CDR1 GTSNPN and CDR2 SVGIG (reference sequence). This CDR3 is built from 15 residues. CDR3 nucleotides: TGTGCCTGGAGTGTAAAGGGACAGGGGTTCAACGAGCAGTACTTC. Amino acid sequence: CAWSVKGQGFNEQYF.

This chain links TRBV7-2 with TRBJ1-2, with 7 bases lining up with TRBD1. From germline, CDR1 is SGHTA and CDR2 FQGNSA. The CDR3 contains 13 residues. J was trimmed by 6 bases and V by 5 bases; bases with no gene match: 6. CDR3 coding DNA: TGTGCCAGCAGCCCCGACAGGGAAGATGGCTACACCTTC. This gives the protein CASSPDREDGYTF.

This sequence joins TRBV7-3 and TRBJ2-3; no clear D. The CDR3 runs to 16 residues. Per the germline V gene, CDR1 is SGHTA and CDR2 is FQGTGA. The V end was cut by 5 bases, the J end by 0 bases, with 15 bases between. CDR3 region: CASSRQHVTSTDTQYF. As DNA, the CDR3 is TGTGCCAGCAGCCGACAACATGTAACCAGCACAGATACGCAGTATTTT.

The V and J genes are TRBV4-1 and TRBJ1-3; D gene unclear. The V gene's germline CDR1 is MGHRA and CDR2 YSYEKL. The CDR3 contains 15 residues. Trimming removed 1 base at V and 1 base at J, with 8 bases between. The CDR3: CASSQVKGSGNTIYF. The CDR3 DNA sequence: TGCGCCAGCAGCCAAGTAAAAGGGTCTGGAAACACCATATATTTT.